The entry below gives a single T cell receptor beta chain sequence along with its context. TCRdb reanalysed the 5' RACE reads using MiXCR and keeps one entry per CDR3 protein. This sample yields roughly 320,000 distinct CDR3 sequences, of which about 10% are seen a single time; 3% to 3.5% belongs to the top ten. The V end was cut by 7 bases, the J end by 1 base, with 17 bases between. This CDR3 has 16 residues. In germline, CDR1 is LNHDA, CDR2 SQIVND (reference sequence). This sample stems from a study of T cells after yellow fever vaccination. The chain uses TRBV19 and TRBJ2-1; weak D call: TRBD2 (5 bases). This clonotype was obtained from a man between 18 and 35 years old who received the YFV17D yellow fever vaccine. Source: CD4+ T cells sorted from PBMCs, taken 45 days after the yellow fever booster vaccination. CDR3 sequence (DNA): TGTGCCAGTACTGGACGAGCGGCGGATTCCTACAATGAGCAGTTCTTC. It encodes CASTGRAADSYNEQFF.